The present T cell receptor beta chain was sequenced within a study of OX40 agonist ivuxolimab in advanced cancers. Regarding the study in general: Ivuxolimab, which targeted the costimulatory receptor OX40 (CD134), was an agonistic, fully human IgG2 monoclonal antibody. Intravenous ivuxolimab was administered to patients every 2 weeks at six dose levels: 0.01, 0.1, 0.3, 1.5, 3 and 10 mg/kg. Among the roughly 50 dose-escalation patients, approximately 20 had hepatocellular carcinoma, 15 or so melanoma, 9 renal cell carcinoma and 9 head and neck cancer. The dose-escalation cohort was about 83% male with a mean age of about 54 years, ranging from roughly 23 to 79. Prior anti-PD-1, anti-PD-L1 or anti-CTLA-4 therapy was permitted, and approximately 39% of dose-escalation patients had received checkpoint inhibitors. Partial responses were achieved by three dose-escalation patients, of whom one had hepatocellular carcinoma and two had cutaneous melanoma. Peripheral TCRbeta sequencing aimed to test whether ivuxolimab altered TCR sequence diversity and caused clonal T-cell expansion. The paper covers the monotherapy dose-escalation part of the phase I ivuxolimab trial, which included N of about 56 patients. The study at large found these results: At doses from 0.1 to 3.0 mg/kg, clonal expansion was seen in both CD4+ and CD8+ blood T cells between baseline and week 6. In the 0.1-3.0 mg/kg groups, partial responders had among the lowest normalized peripheral clonal expansion, particularly in CD8+ T cells. After ivuxolimab, CD8+ T cells had more expanded clones than CD4+ T cells on average. Low levels of normalized T-cell clonal expansion were also seen in some nonresponding patients. The antigen specificity of the peripheral T cells that underwent clonal expansion was not determined.

Comments on this clone: Its target antigen remains unknown. Base-call qualities are not available, and no considerably larger clone is one nucleotide away.

The trial excluded patients who had a history of autoimmune disease or were on systemic immunosuppression. Peripheral blood for TCR sequencing was collected from all dose cohorts at baseline, on cycle 4 day 1, and on cycle 7 day 1. The samples were drawn from a first-in-human, open-label, multicenter phase I dose-escalation trial of ivuxolimab. Adults with locally advanced or metastatic melanoma, renal cell carcinoma, hepatocellular carcinoma or head and neck squamous cell carcinoma were enrolled in the trial. Before TCR sequencing, CD4+ T cells and CD8+ T cells were sorted from peripheral blood as separate populations. To sequence the TCRbeta CDR3 region, genomic DNA was isolated from the sorted cells. The immunoSEQ Assay was used to sequence the TCRbeta CDR3 regions. TCRdb limited this immuneACCESS table to in-frame rearrangements with V and J called. A share of clones is missing; checked studies link under half to unresolved V genes, and the rest is unexplained. The sample contains about 14,000 clones, about 83% of them found a single time. The ten largest clones represent about 6.3% of the sample.

The germline V gene sets CDR1 to SGHRS and CDR2 to YFSETQ. The junction shows trimming of 0 bases on V and 4 bases on J, plus 7 bases between the germline ends. The CDR3 sequence holds 13 residues, the cysteine and phenylalanine included. CDR3 DNA only is kept here, 39 bases in frame from base 1. The chain links TRBV5-1 with TRBJ1-2, with no D gene named confidently. Sequenced material: CD4+ or CD8+ T cells sorted from blood, taken in a trial of the OX40 agonist ivuxolimab. The receptor was derived from an adult with an advanced solid tumor such as melanoma, head and neck, liver or kidney cancer. The CDR3 in this case is CASSLESSYGYTF. The DNA sequence is as follows: TGCGCCAGCAGCTTGGAGAGTAGCTATGGCTACACCTTC.